One and the same sample provided the 22 T cell receptor beta chains below, sequenced in a study of identical twins. Each CDR3 protein gets one entry after TCRdb re-called the 5' RACE reads with MiXCR. Here the sample spans about 690,000 distinct CDR3 sequences, less than 7% being singletons. The sequenced sample consisted of naive T cells sorted from blood. The receptors derive from a man between 18 and 29 years old in good health.

This clonotype was recorded many times. At one end the junction does not follow the germline gene, possibly because of a read error. The V and J genes are TRBV5-1 and TRBJ1-1, with 7 positions matching TRBD1. Germline V CDR1 and CDR2: SGHRS, YFSETQ. The CDR3 contains 15 residues. CDR3 region: CASSPRQGMNTEAFF. The CDR3 DNA follows: TGTGCCAGCAGCCCCCGACAGGGTATGAACACTGAAGCTTTCTTT.

On this clonotype: One end of the junction varies from germline; a read error may be responsible. This chain links TRBV7-9 with TRBJ2-1; the D call may be TRBD1 or TRBD2 (5 bases each). CDR1 and CDR2 from the germline V gene are SEHNR and FQNEAQ (reference sequence). The CDR3 covers 11 residues. Written as DNA, the CDR3 is TGTGCCAGCAGCGATATCCCGGGGCCTCACTTC. Translating it yields CASSDIPGPHF.

This clonotype was seen ten or more times. CDR3 amino acids: CSVVGGEETQYF. CDR3 DNA sequence: TGCAGCGTTGTGGGGGGAGAAGAGACCCAGTACTTC. The J gene is TRBJ2-5, the V gene TRBV29-1, with a weak D call TRBD2 (6 bases). Deletions cut 4 bases from V and 3 bases from J, with 9 bases between. Germline V gives CDR1 SQVTM, CDR2 ANQGSEA. The CDR3 length is 12 residues. The whole variable domain, remainder taken from reference TRBV29-1 and TRBJ2-5, is SAVISQKPSRDICQRGTSLTIQCQVDSQVTMMFWYRQQPGQSLTLIATANQGSEATYESGFVIDKFPISRPNLTFSTLTVSNMSPEDSSIYLCSVVGGEETQYFGPGTRLLVL.

This clonotype was observed a handful of times. The V and J genes are TRBV4-1 and TRBJ2-3, with TRBD2 matching 7 bases. The CDR3 has 15 amino acids. Losses at the gene ends were 1 base for V and 5 bases for J; bases not matched to a gene: 6. Germline values: CDR1 MGHRA, CDR2 YSYEKL. CDR3 DNA: TGCGCCAGCAGCCAAGTCGCGGGAGCAGGAGATACGCAGTATTTT. Protein product: CASSQVAGAGDTQYF.

This clonotype occurred many times. The gene calls are TRBV12-3 or TRBV12-4 and TRBJ2-3; 7 bases match TRBD2. The CDR3 runs to 15 residues. Unmatched junction bases numbered 6, after V lost 3 bases and J lost 3 bases. The CDR3 DNA follows: TGTGCCAGCAGTTTCGAGGGAGGGAGGACAGATACGCAGTATTTT. Encoded protein: CASSFEGGRTDTQYF.

The chain recombines TRBV25-1 with TRBJ2-3; 11 positions match TRBD2. The CDR3 is made up of 15 amino acids. V trimming: 6 bases; J trimming: 8 bases; junction bases outside the gene matches: 10. Germline CDR1 MGHDK, CDR2 SYGVNS. CDR3 region: CASRAGLAVIGTQYF. The CDR3 bases are TGTGCCAGCAGAGCGGGACTAGCGGTTATCGGTACGCAGTATTTT.

This clonotype was observed a few times. The chain is built from TRBV7-6 and TRBJ2-1; tentatively, D is TRBD2 (5 bases). Trimming took 5 bases from V and 8 from J, leaving 10 bases between them. CDR3 length equals 12 residues. The V gene's germline CDR1 is SGHVS and CDR2 FNYEAQ. The CDR3 DNA is TGTGCCAGCAGCCGCGGGTGGGATGAGCAGTTCTTC. Its protein is CASSRGWDEQFF.

The chain couples TRBV7-9 to TRBJ1-1, with D possibly matching TRBD1 (5 bases). V lost 1 base to trimming and J lost 5 bases, with 17 bases between them. This CDR3 region has 16 residues. In germline, CDR1 is SEHNR, CDR2 FQNEAQ (reference sequence). CDR3: CASSLVGARERTEAFF. In DNA form, the CDR3 reads TGTGCCAGCAGCTTAGTTGGGGCCAGGGAAAGGACTGAAGCTTTCTTT.

This clonotype was counted at least ten times. The rearrangement links TRBV11-2 to TRBJ2-7; D gene ambiguous. Trimming removed 2 bases at V and 4 bases at J, with 6 bases between. CDR1 and CDR2 from the germline V gene are SGHAT and FQNNGV. This CDR3 comprises 12 residues. CDR3 DNA sequence: TGTGCCAGCAGCTTAAGAGATTACGAGCAGTACTTC. This codes for CASSLRDYEQYF.

This clonotype was counted ten times or more. CDR3 nucleotides: TGCGCCAGCACCAAGGGGACAGAACTAGCCAAAAACATTCAGTACTTC. Protein sequence: CASTKGTELAKNIQYF. The chain uses TRBV10-1 and TRBJ2-4, with 7 bases matching TRBD1. CDR1 and CDR2 from the germline V gene are WNHNN and SYGVQD (reference sequence). J lost 0 bases, V lost 7 bases, and 9 bases had no gene match. There are 16 residues in the CDR3.

The J gene is TRBJ2-1, the V gene TRBV27, with 10 nucleotides matching TRBD2. This CDR3 is 16 amino acids long. Germline CDR1 reads MNHEY; CDR2 reads SMNVEV (reference sequence). V trimming: 4 bases; J trimming: 8 bases; junction bases outside the gene matches: 11. The CDR3 sequence: CASSYGLAGVRDEQFF. DNA for the CDR3: TGTGCCAGCAGTTATGGGCTAGCGGGAGTAAGGGATGAGCAGTTCTTC.

Only a few counts were recorded for this clonotype. V and J are TRBV24-1 and TRBJ2-1; perhaps D is TRBD1 or TRBD2 (5 bases each). Trimming removed 3 bases at V and 7 bases at J, with 12 bases between. CDR3 size: 14 residues. Germline V gives CDR1 KGHDR, CDR2 SFDVKD. This CDR3 reads CATSDPQGGNEQFF. In nucleotides, the CDR3 is TGTGCCACCAGTGATCCCCAGGGCGGGAATGAGCAGTTCTTC.

CDR3 region: CASSSALDPGQGPETQYF. CDR3 bases: TGTGCCAGCAGCTCTGCCTTGGATCCGGGACAGGGACCAGAGACCCAGTACTTC. The V call is TRBV5-5, the J call TRBJ2-5; 9 nucleotides match TRBD1. The V gene end was trimmed by 3 bases and the J gene end by 4 bases; junction bases not matched to a gene: 16. The CDR3 length is 18 residues. The germline V gene encodes CDR1 SGHKS and CDR2 YYEKEE (reference sequence).

This clonotype was detected many times. The chain links TRBV24-1 to TRBJ2-1; 8 nucleotides line up with TRBD1. The CDR3 length is 15 residues. Germline V gives CDR1 KGHDR, CDR2 SFDVKD. V was pared by 3 bases and J by 6 bases, with 6 bases of the junction left unmatched. Here the CDR3 DNA reads TGTGCCACCAGTGATCCAGGGGGCCCCTCCAATGAGCAGTTCTTC. It translates to CATSDPGGPSNEQFF.

The chain uses TRBV27 and TRBJ2-4, with a tentative D call TRBD1 (6 bases). Germline CDR1 reads MNHEY; CDR2 reads SMNVEV (reference sequence). The CDR3 consists of 14 residues. V was clipped by 8 bases and J by 9 bases, with 20 bases between them. CDR3 in DNA: TGTGCCAGCCAACCCCGTGCTACAGGGCTCATTCAGTACTTC. Translation: CASQPRATGLIQYF.

CDR3 amino acids: CASSFVGLNTEAFF. The CDR3 DNA is TGTGCCAGCAGCTTCGTGGGGCTGAACACTGAAGCTTTCTTT. The chain has TRBV7-8 and TRBJ1-1; the D gene is possibly TRBD1 (5 bases). With 3 bases removed from V and 0 bases from J, the gap between germline ends came to 8 bases. The CDR3 totals 14 residues. The V gene's germline CDR1 is SGHVS and CDR2 FQNEAQ.

This clonotype was observed many times. Germline and junction disagree at one end, which may indicate a read error. This chain uses TRBV7-9 with TRBJ1-1; tentatively, D is TRBD1 (5 bases). The CDR3 is 15 residues long. The germline V gene encodes CDR1 SEHNR and CDR2 FQNEAQ (reference sequence). CDR3 coding DNA: TGTGCCAGCAGCTTTCTACCAGGGATGAAAACTGAAGCTTTCTTT. The encoded protein is CASSFLPGMKTEAFF.

This clonotype was recorded a few times. This chain connects TRBV20-1 to TRBJ2-5; TRBD1 agrees at 7 bases. J lost 5 bases, V lost 4 bases, and 10 bases had no gene match. In germline, CDR1 is DFQATT, CDR2 SNEGSKA (reference sequence). This CDR3 comprises 14 residues. CDR3 in DNA: TGCAGTGCTATCGTACTGAGGGGGCACGAGACCCAGTACTTC. As protein: CSAIVLRGHETQYF.

This clonotype was recorded a few times. The chain employs TRBV7-9 and TRBJ1-5, with 10 positions matching TRBD1. Germline CDR1 reads SEHNR; CDR2 reads FQNEAQ (reference sequence). V shed 5 bases, J shed 9 bases, and the junction held 7 bases outside the gene matches. The CDR3 sequence is 14 residues long. CDR3 DNA sequence: TGTGCCAGCAGCGGGGGGACAGGGGAAAGGCCCCAGCATTTT. It encodes CASSGGTGERPQHF.

This clonotype has just a few counts. The V gene is TRBV11-3, the J gene TRBJ1-1; D gene uncertain. The germline V and J ends were trimmed by 0 bases and 4 bases, with 18 bases remaining between them. The CDR3 spans 17 residues. Germline-derived CDR1 and CDR2 are SGHNT and YENEEA. The CDR3, as DNA: TGTGCCAGCAGCTTAGATGGTTGGAAGGCCTTACCCACTGAAGCTTTCTTT. It is translated as CASSLDGWKALPTEAFF. The complete variable domain, with remaining parts taken from reference TRBV11-3 and TRBJ1-1, reads EAGVVQSPRYKIIEKKQPVAFWCNPISGHNTLYWYLQNLGQGPELLIRYENEEAVDDSQLPKDRFSAERLKGVDSTLKIQPAELGDSAVYLCASSLDGWKALPTEAFFGQGTRLTVV.

This clonotype was observed a handful of times. The gene calls are TRBV28 and TRBJ2-1; 9 nucleotides match TRBD2. V lost 8 bases to trimming and J lost 7 bases; unmatched junction nucleotides: 15. Germline lookup yields CDR1 MDHEN and CDR2 SYDVKM. CDR3 length equals 16 residues. The CDR3 DNA follows: TGTGCCAGCCATGGGGGCGGGAGGGCCTTAGGTAATGAGCAGTTCTTC. Amino acids: CASHGGGRALGNEQFF.

This clonotype appeared many times. The chain has TRBV7-2 and TRBJ2-1; D is perhaps TRBD2 (6 bases). V dropped 1 base and J dropped 10 bases, with 14 bases sitting between them. The CDR3 runs 14 residues. The germline gives CDR1 SGHTA, CDR2 FQGNSA. CDR3 protein: CASSLEAREREQFF. The CDR3 DNA reads as TGTGCCAGCAGCTTAGAAGCCCGGGAGCGGGAGCAGTTCTTC.